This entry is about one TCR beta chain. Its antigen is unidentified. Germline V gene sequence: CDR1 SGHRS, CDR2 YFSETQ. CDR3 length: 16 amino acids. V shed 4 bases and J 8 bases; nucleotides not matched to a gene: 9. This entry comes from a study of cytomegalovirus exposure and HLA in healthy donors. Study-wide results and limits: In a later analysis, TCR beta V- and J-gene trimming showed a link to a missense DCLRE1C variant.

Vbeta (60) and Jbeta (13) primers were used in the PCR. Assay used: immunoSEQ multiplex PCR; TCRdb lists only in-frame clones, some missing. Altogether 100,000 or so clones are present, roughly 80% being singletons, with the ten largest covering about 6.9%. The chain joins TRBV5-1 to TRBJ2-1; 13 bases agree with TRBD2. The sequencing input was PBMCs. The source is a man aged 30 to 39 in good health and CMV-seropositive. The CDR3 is CASSKLAGGEGDEQFF. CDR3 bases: TGCGCCAGCAGCAAACTAGCGGGGGGGGAAGGTGATGAGCAGTTCTTC.